This is a list of T cell receptor beta chains from one sample in a study of T-cell memory formation after mild COVID-19. TCRdb re-analysed the 5' RACE reads in MiXCR, keeping a single row per CDR3 protein. Here the sample spans about 470,000 distinct CDR3 sequences, about 23% being singletons. Sequenced input: PBMCs or a T cell subset sorted from them (not recorded which). These receptors all stem from an adult woman who had mild COVID-19 (a few samples of this study predate the infection). Cell type and time point are not known. The CDR3 runs from the conserved cysteine through the conserved F or W. Fields, in order: J gene, V gene, CDR3 protein.

TRBJ2-5 | TRBV27 | CASSPPETQYF
TRBJ2-6 | TRBV24-1 | CATSDRVSGANVLTF
TRBJ2-2 | TRBV24-1 | CATSDYPGSDPNTGELFF
TRBJ2-5 | TRBV25-1 | CASSTTGGIETQYF
TRBJ2-4 | TRBV12-3/TRBV12-4 | CASSLAGQRAKNIQYF
TRBJ2-7 | TRBV7-9 | CASSPRQGMDEQYF
TRBJ1-3 | TRBV5-1 | CASSSGTGVSGNTIYF
TRBJ2-1 | TRBV7-8 | CASSPTLGVGSEQFF
TRBJ1-2 | TRBV20-1 | CSAIGRNYGYTF
TRBJ1-2 | TRBV9 | CASSVETGLGGYTF
TRBJ2-1 | TRBV20-1 | CSAPVPEREGNEQFF